These 15 T cell receptor beta chains were sequenced from one sample in a study of blood T cell repertoires in COVID-19. This table comes from immunoSEQ multiplex PCR, and its TCRdb copy is limited to in-frame clones, with some not included. The sample holds 100,000 or so clones; around 85% are singletons and the top ten take 12%. The sample consisted of peripheral blood. These TCRs come from a woman in her 70s with active or convalescent COVID-19.

The rearrangement uses TRBV6-5 and TRBJ1-1; D not certain. The CDR3 sequence is 15 residues long. V lost 6 bases and J lost 4, with 18 bases in between. Germline CDR1 and CDR2: MNHEY and SVGAGI. CDR3 residues: CASRSNPDAGTEAFF. DNA of the CDR3: TGTGCCAGCAGATCGAACCCCGACGCGGGCACTGAAGCTTTCTTT.

The chain has TRBV12-3 or TRBV12-4 and TRBJ2-7; 11 bases line up with TRBD1. Germline trimming cut 6 bases from V and 5 bases from J; bases unmatched to any gene: 3. CDR3 size: 13 residues. CDR3 nucleotide sequence: TGTGCCAGCAGGTGGACAGGGGGCAACGAGCAGTACTTC. Amino acids: CASRWTGGNEQYF.

The chain combines TRBV6-5 with TRBJ2-3; unclear D gene. Trimming took 5 bases from V and 2 from J, leaving 11 bases between them. Germline assignment: CDR1 MNHEY and CDR2 SVGAGI. The length of the CDR3 is 14 residues. The CDR3 DNA reads TGTGCCAGCAGTCAACTTCGCAACACAGATACGCAGTATTTT. Its translation: CASSQLRNTDTQYF.

This clone was counted a few times. J is TRBJ2-2 and V is TRBV7-2, with 12 bases identical to TRBD2. Germline trimming cut 7 bases from V and 5 bases from J; bases unmatched to any gene: 5. Per the germline V gene, CDR1 is SGHTA and CDR2 is FQGNSA. This CDR3 comprises 15 residues. In nucleotides, the CDR3 is TGTGCCAGCACGAGACTAGCGGGAGTAACCGGGGAGCTGTTTTTT. Translation gives CASTRLAGVTGELFF.

The V call is TRBV7-9, the J call TRBJ1-2; 10 bases are shared with TRBD1. Trimming removed 5 bases from V and 4 bases from J; junction bases left unmatched: 10. Looked up from germline, CDR1 is SEHNR and CDR2 is FQNEAQ (reference sequence). CDR3 length: 16 amino acids. The CDR3 is CASSMVGTGVFYGYTF. The CDR3 region has the DNA TGTGCCAGCAGCATGGTTGGGACAGGGGTTTTCTATGGCTACACCTTC.

The chain has TRBV9 and TRBJ2-1; weak D call: TRBD2 (6 bases). Germline values: CDR1 SGDLS, CDR2 YYNGEE. V was pared by 0 bases and J by 10 bases, with 14 bases between. The CDR3 extends over 14 amino acids. The CDR3 nucleotides are TGTGCCAGCAGCGTAGGGCTGCAGGGACTGGAGCAGTTCTTC. Amino acids: CASSVGLQGLEQFF.

The chain employs TRBV5-4 and TRBJ2-5; 9 nucleotides align to TRBD2. The CDR3 covers 13 residues. Trimming removed 1 base from V and 5 bases from J; junction bases left unmatched: 0. Germline-derived CDR1 and CDR2 are SGHNT and YYREEE (reference sequence). The CDR3 spells CASSLSGGETQYF. Written as DNA, the CDR3 is TGTGCCAGCAGCTTGAGCGGGGGGGAGACCCAGTACTTC.

The V gene is TRBV5-6, the J gene TRBJ1-4; TRBD1 aligns across 9 bases. From germline, CDR1 is SGHDT and CDR2 YYEEEE. Trimming took 4 bases from V and 2 from J; bases not matched to a gene: 9. The CDR3 is 17 amino acids. The CDR3 loop reads CASSLGTGFGTNEKLFF. The CDR3 DNA follows: TGTGCCAGCAGCCTGGGGACAGGGTTCGGGACTAATGAAAAACTGTTTTTT.

The CDR3 nucleotides read TGTGCCAGCAGCTTAGGGTCTCTGGTGAGGGCGAGGGACACTGAAGCTTTCTTT. As protein: CASSLGSLVRARDTEAFF. This chain uses TRBV7-9 with TRBJ1-1; no reliable D call. Trimming took 1 base from V and 3 from J, leaving 21 bases between them. Per germline, CDR1 SEHNR and CDR2 FQNEAQ (reference sequence). The CDR3 runs to 18 residues.

V usage is TRBV7-2 and J usage is TRBJ1-2, with TRBD1 as a possible D gene (6 bases). The CDR3 consists of 12 residues. The V end lost 5 bases, the J end lost 7 bases, and 11 bases lay between the germline ends. The germline V gene has CDR1 SGHTA and CDR2 FQGNSA. The CDR3 nucleotides are TGTGCCAGCAGCCGCGACAGGAGTGGCTACACCTTC. This gives the protein CASSRDRSGYTF. The full variable domain, in which reference TRBV7-2 and TRBJ1-2 provide the parts outside the CDR3, is GAGVSQSPSNKVTEKGKDVELRCDPISGHTALYWYRQSLGQGLEFLIYFQGNSAPDKSGLPSDRFSAERTGGSVSTLTIQRTQQEDSAVYLCASSRDRSGYTFGSGTRLTVV.

The chain employs TRBV24-1 and TRBJ1-3, with a weak D call TRBD1 (5 bases). This CDR3 is 13 amino acids long. Germline CDR1 KGHDR, CDR2 SFDVKD. Trimming cost V 7 bases and J 9 bases, with 15 bases left between them. CDR3 loop: CATSPGLGGTIYF. DNA for the CDR3: TGTGCCACCAGCCCCGGTTTGGGGGGCACCATATATTTT.

Here the CDR3 reads CASSALGHPSPDTQYF. Here the CDR3 DNA reads TGTGCCAGCAGCGCACTGGGACACCCGTCCCCGGATACGCAGTATTTT. The genes are TRBV9 and TRBJ2-3; tentative D call: TRBD1 (6 bases). The CDR3 extends over 16 amino acids. Trimming removed 3 bases at V and 6 bases at J, with 20 bases between. Germline V gene sequence: CDR1 SGDLS, CDR2 YYNGEE.

This chain uses TRBV6-2 or TRBV6-3 with TRBJ2-1, with TRBD2 identical over 8 bases. CDR3 length equals 15 residues. CDR1 MNHEY and CDR2 SVGEGT come from the germline V gene. V was clipped by 2 bases and J by 6 bases; unmatched bases: 6. The CDR3 loop reads CASSYLGGGSNEQFF. CDR3 DNA sequence: TGTGCCAGCAGTTACCTCGGGGGGGGCTCCAATGAGCAGTTCTTC.

CDR3 in amino acids: CASSSSLYNTGELFF. CDR3 nucleotide sequence: TGTGCCAGCAGCTCGAGCCTATATAACACCGGGGAGCTGTTTTTT. The chain has TRBV11-2 and TRBJ2-2; D not resolved. CDR3 size: 15 residues. Germline V gene data show CDR1 as SGHAT and CDR2 as FQNNGV. V was clipped by 4 bases and J by 2 bases, with 11 bases between them.

This sequence joins TRBV27 and TRBJ2-7; TRBD1 agrees at 7 bases. Trimming cost V 5 bases and J 3 bases; bases outside gene matches: 10. CDR1 is MNHEY, CDR2 SMNVEV, per germline (reference sequence). This CDR3 is built from 15 residues. The CDR3 DNA reads TGTGCCAGCAGTCCGTCCCGGGACAGAGACTACGAGCAGTACTTC. Its protein product is CASSPSRDRDYEQYF.